This TCR beta chain emerged from a study of T cell repertoires in aging, cancer and after chemotherapy (dated by TCRdb to between 2018 and 2021). Turning to the overall study: The donors fell into six age groups ranging from 30 or younger to 70 or older, and each group had at least three individuals. Some 9 million TCR reads were contained in the full dataset. The study profiled peripheral blood TCR beta repertoires from healthy donors and cancer patients to examine immunoaging and T cell reconstitution after chemotherapy. A cohort of under 250 cancer patients (roughly 90 with hematological and some 120 with solid cancers) was assembled, and 95 to 100 healthy donors were included as a reference group. Control TCR repertoires from healthy donors were recorded across several months to years, and re-sampling revealed clear clonal overlap.

TCR beta rearrangements were amplified from genomic DNA extracted from peripheral blood rather than from sorted cells or RNA. The research as a whole found: Compared with age-matched healthy donors, untreated patients with either hematological or solid cancers had significantly lower TCR diversity in the blood along with higher clonality. It was noted by the authors that conclusions about immunological memory after chemotherapy cannot be drawn from the repertoire data. An increase in median generation probability over the chemotherapy interval was observed in both cancer cohorts, suggesting that the repertoire was reconstituted through rebound thymic output. In healthy donors, the drop in TCR diversity with age came mainly from a loss of richness, whereas in cancer patients a loss of evenness also played a part.

From a lookup of the germline V gene, CDR1 and CDR2 are MNHEY and SVGAGI. Trimming takes 6 bases from V and 8 bases from J, and the germline ends sit 23 bases apart. The CDR3 has 16 amino acids, counting the end cysteine and phenylalanine. Only CDR3 DNA is held: 48 bases, read in frame from base 1. Rearranged TRB sequences spanning V, D and J segments were amplified in a multiplex touch-down PCR with a mixed TRB-A/B primer pool. Two consecutive PCR reactions with Phusion HS II polymerase added Illumina adapters and sample indices to the amplicons. After gel purification with the NucleoSpin Gel and PCR Clean-up kit, the amplicons were checked using Qubit and an Agilent 2100 Bioanalyzer. The libraries were sequenced on an Illumina MiSeq with 600-cycle, single-indexed, paired-end runs. The original methods were these. MiXCR versions 2.12 and 3.0.5 were used to process the TRB sequences. Each unique CDR3 nucleotide sequence counted as one clone, and only productive sequences with at least two reads were retained. Repertoire metrics included Shannon diversity, evenness, clonality (one minus evenness), and alpha-parameterized diversity profiles from alpha 0 to 5. The IGoR algorithm was used to calculate generation probabilities of clones in the paired pre- and post-chemotherapy samples. The public reads were run again by TCRdb, first through fastp at Q25 and then through MiXCR, and only productive beta chains were kept. Records with the same CDR3 protein are collapsed into one entry carrying the most frequent genes and DNA. The V and J calls and clone size are TCRdb's, not the authors'. The table for this sample lists 9,000 to 10,000 distinct CDR3 sequences; under 35% of them were counted only once. The leading ten clones occupy around 3.8% of the sample.

There are a few counts of this clonotype. The antigen it recognizes is unknown. No base-level quality is on record; no much larger clone is a single base apart. The sample was blood. The receptor chain draws on TRBV6-5 and TRBJ2-1, and the D gene may be TRBD2, 6 bases matching. The TCR sequence derives from a human donor in good health. CDR3 protein: CASREWTNGGRYEQFF. The DNA is TGTGCCAGCAGGGAATGGACGAATGGAGGGCGGTATGAGCAGTTCTTC.